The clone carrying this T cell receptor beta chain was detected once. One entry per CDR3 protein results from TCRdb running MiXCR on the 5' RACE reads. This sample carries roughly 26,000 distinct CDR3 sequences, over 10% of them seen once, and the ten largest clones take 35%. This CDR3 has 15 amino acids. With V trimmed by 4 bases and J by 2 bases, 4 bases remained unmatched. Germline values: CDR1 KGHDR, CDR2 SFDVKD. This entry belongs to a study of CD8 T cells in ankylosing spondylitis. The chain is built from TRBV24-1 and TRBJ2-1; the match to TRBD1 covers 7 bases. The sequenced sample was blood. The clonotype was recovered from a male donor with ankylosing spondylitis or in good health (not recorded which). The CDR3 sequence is CATSDRGQPYNEQFF. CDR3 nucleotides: TGTGCCACCAGTGACCGGGGACAGCCCTACAATGAGCAGTTCTTC.